Given below is one T cell receptor beta chain in context. Deletions cut 1 base from V and 2 bases from J, with 9 bases between. The CDR3 is 15 amino acids. Germline-derived CDR1 and CDR2 are SNHLY and FYNNEI. The source of the sample is a study of Ad26.COV2.S vaccination and SARS-CoV-2 variants. Treatment given: roughly 19 received Ad26.COV2.S at low or high dose, single or two shots; about five received placebo; per-sample allocation not given. Following the first vaccine or placebo injection, samples were taken on day 63. Boston provided a donor who was an adult aged 18-55 years. Using immunoSEQ multiplex PCR, the repertoire was profiled, and TCRdb retains in-frame clones only, with some absent. The table lists 300,000 to 400,000 clones, 70% to 90% of them singletons.

This material consisted of peripheral blood, taken in a trial of Ad26.COV2.S vaccine versus placebo. The receptor's source is a person between 18 and 65 years old who received the Ad26.COV2.S COVID-19 vaccine or a placebo. This sequence joins TRBV2 and TRBJ1-5; no reliable D call. CDR3 loop: CASSEVWEGNQPQHF. CDR3 nucleotides: TGTGCCAGCAGTGAAGTTTGGGAAGGCAATCAGCCCCAGCATTTT. Looking up the rest from reference TRBV2 and TRBJ1-5 gives the full variable domain: EPEVTQTPSHQVTQMGQEVILRCVPISNHLYFYWYRQILGQKVEFLVSFYNNEISEKSEIFDDQFSVERPDGSNFTLKIRSTKLEDSAMYFCASSEVWEGNQPQHFGDGTRLSIL.